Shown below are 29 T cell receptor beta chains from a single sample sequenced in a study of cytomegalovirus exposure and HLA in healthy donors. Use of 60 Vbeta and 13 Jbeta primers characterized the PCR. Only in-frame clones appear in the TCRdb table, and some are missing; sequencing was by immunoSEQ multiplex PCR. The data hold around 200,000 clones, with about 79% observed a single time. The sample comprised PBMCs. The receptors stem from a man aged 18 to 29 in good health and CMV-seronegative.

The CDR3 nucleotides are TGTGCCAGCAGCGTGGTAGGGGGGGGCAGGAATGAGCAGTTCTTC. Amino acids: CASSVVGGGRNEQFF. This sequence joins TRBV6-5 and TRBJ2-1; TRBD2 might be the D (7 bases). This CDR3 comprises 15 residues. Trimming shortened V by 6 bases and J by 7 bases, and 19 bases separated the two germline ends. Germline lookup yields CDR1 MNHEY and CDR2 SVGAGI.

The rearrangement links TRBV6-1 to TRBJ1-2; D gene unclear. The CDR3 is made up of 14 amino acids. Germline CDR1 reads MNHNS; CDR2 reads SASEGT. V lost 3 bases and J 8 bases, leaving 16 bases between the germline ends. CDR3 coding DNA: TGTGCCAGCAGTGAGGTCGGGAGACAAGAGGGCTACACCTTC. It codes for CASSEVGRQEGYTF.

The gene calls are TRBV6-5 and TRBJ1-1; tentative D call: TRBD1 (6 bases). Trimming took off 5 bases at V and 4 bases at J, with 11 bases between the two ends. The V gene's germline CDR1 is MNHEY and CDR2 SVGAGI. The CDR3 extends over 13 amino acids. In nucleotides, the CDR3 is TGTGCCAGCAGTGACAGGCCTCGCACTGAAGCTTTCTTT. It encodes CASSDRPRTEAFF.

Here the CDR3 DNA reads TGTGCCAGCAGTTACCAGTCATCTGGAAACACCATATATTTT. Translating it yields CASSYQSSGNTIYF. The V and J genes are TRBV6-5 and TRBJ1-3; D unclear. This CDR3 has 14 residues. The germline V gene encodes CDR1 MNHEY and CDR2 SVGAGI. Trimming removed 2 bases from V and 1 base from J, with 6 bases in between.

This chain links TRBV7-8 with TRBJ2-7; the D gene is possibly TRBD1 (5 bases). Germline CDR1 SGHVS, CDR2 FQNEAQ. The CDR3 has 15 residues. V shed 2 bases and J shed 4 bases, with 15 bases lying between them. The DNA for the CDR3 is TGTGCCAGCAGCTTATCTCAGGGTCGCGTATACGAGCAGTACTTC. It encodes CASSLSQGRVYEQYF.

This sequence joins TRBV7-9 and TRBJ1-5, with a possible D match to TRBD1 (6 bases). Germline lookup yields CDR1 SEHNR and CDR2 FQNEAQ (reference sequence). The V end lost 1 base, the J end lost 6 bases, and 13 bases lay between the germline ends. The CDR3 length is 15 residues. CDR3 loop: CASSLEAGVTQPQHF. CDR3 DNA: TGTGCCAGCAGCTTAGAGGCAGGGGTAACTCAGCCCCAGCATTTT.

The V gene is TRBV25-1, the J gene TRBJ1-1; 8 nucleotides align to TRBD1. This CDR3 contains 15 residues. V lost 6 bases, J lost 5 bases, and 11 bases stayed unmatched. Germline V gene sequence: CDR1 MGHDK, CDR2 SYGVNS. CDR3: CASRPQTGVLTEAFF. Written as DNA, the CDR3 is TGTGCCAGCAGACCCCAGACAGGGGTCTTGACTGAAGCTTTCTTT.

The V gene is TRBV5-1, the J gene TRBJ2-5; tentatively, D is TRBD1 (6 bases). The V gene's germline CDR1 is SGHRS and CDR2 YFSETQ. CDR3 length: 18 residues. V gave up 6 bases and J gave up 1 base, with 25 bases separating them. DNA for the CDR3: TGCGCCAGCACCCCGTCCAGGGGCACCTTTCTAGGCCAAGAGACCCAGTACTTC. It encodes CASTPSRGTFLGQETQYF.

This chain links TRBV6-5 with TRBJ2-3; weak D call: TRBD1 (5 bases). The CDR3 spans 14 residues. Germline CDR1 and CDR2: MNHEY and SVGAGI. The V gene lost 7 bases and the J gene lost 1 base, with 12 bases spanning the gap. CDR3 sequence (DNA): TGTGCCAGCACCTCGACAGAGGGCACAGATACGCAGTATTTT. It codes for CASTSTEGTDTQYF.

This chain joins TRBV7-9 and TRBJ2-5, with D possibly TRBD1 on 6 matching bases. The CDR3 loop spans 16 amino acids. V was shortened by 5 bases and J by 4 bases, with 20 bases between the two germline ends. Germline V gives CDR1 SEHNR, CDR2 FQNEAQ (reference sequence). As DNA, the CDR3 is TGTGCCAGCAGCCGCAACCTTCAAGTCAGGGGAGAGACCCAGTACTTC. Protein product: CASSRNLQVRGETQYF.

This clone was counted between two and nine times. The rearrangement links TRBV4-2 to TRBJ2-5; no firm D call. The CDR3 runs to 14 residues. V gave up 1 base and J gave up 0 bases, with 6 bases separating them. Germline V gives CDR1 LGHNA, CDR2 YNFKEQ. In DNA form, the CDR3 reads TGTGCCAGCAGCCAAGGACACGACCAAGAGACCCAGTACTTC. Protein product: CASSQGHDQETQYF.

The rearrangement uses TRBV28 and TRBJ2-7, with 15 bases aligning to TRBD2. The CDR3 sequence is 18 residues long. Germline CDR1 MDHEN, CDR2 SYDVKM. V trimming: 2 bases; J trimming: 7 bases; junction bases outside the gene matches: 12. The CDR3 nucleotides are TGTGCCAGCAGTTTACTTAGGACTAGCGGGAGGGAGGAGCGGGAGCAGTACTTC. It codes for CASSLLRTSGREEREQYF.

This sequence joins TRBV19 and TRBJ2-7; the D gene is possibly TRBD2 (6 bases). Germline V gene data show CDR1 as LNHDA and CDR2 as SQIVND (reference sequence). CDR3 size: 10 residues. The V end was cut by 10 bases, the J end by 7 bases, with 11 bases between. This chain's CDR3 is CAIVGGEQYF. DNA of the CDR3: TGTGCCATCGTAGGAGGGGAGCAGTACTTC.

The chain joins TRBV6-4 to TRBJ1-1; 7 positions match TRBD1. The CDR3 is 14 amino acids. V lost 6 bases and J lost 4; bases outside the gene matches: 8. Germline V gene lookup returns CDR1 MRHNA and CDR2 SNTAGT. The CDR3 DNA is TGTGCCAGCAGACTAACGACAGGGACCACTGAAGCTTTCTTT. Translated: CASRLTTGTTEAFF.

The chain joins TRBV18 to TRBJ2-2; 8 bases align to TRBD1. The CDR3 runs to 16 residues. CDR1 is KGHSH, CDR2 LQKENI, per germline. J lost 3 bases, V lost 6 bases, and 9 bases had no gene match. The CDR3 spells CASSPRTGSDTGELFF. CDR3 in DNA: TGTGCCAGCTCCCCTCGGACAGGGTCCGACACCGGGGAGCTGTTTTTT.

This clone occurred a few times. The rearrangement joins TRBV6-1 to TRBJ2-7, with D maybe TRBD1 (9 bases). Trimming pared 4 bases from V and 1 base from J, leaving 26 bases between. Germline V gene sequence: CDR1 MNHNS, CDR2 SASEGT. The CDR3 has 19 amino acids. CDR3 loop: CASSGIQGAVSGTSYEQYF. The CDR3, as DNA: TGTGCCAGCAGTGGAATACAGGGGGCCGTTAGCGGGACTTCCTACGAGCAGTACTTC.

The CDR3 DNA sequence: TGTGCCAGCAGCTTACAACAGGATACACCCCTCCACTTT. Translated: CASSLQQDTPLHF. The J gene is TRBJ1-6, the V gene TRBV7-2; D is perhaps TRBD1 (5 bases). Between the trimmed V and J ends, which lost 2 bases and 11 bases, there was a span of 10 bases. Germline V lookup: CDR1 SGHTA, CDR2 FQGNSA. This CDR3 has 13 amino acids.

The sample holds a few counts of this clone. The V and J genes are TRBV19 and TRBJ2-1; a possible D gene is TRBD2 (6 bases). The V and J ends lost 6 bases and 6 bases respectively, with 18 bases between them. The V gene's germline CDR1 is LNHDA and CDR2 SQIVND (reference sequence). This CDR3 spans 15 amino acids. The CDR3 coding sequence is TGTGCCAGTAGCGGACGGAGGGTTGGGAGCAATGAGCAGTTCTTC. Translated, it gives CASSGRRVGSNEQFF.

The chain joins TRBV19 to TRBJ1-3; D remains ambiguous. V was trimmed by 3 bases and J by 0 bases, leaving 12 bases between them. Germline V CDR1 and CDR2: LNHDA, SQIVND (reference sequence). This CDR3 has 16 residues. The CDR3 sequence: CASSIGARNSGNTIYF. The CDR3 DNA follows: TGTGCCAGTAGTATTGGCGCCAGGAACTCTGGAAACACCATATATTTT.

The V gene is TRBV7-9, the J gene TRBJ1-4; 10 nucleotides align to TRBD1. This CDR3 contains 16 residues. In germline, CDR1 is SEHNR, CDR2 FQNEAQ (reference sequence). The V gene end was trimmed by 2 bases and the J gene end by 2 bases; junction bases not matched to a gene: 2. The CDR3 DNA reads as TGTGCCAGCAGCTTAAGGACAGGGGGGACTAATGAAAAACTGTTTTTT. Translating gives CASSLRTGGTNEKLFF.

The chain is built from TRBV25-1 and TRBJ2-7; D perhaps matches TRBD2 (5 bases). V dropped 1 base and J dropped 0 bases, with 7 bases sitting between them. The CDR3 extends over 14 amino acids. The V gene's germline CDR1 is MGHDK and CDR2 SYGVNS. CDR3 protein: CASSELGASYEQYF. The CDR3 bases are TGTGCCAGCAGTGAATTGGGAGCCTCCTACGAGCAGTACTTC.

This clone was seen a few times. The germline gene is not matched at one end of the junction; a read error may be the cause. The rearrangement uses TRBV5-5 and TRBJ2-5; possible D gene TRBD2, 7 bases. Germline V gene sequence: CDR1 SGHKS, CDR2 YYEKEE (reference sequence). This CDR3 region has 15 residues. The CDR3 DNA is TGCGCCAGCAGCCAAGAGAGGGGGGGACAAGAGACCCAGTACTTC. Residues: CASSQERGGQETQYF.

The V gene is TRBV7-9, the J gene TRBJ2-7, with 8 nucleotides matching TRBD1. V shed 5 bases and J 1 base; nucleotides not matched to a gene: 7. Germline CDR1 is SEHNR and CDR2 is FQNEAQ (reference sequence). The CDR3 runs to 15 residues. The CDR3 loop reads CASSTGQGRSYEQYF. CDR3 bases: TGTGCCAGCAGCACTGGACAGGGACGATCCTACGAGCAGTACTTC.

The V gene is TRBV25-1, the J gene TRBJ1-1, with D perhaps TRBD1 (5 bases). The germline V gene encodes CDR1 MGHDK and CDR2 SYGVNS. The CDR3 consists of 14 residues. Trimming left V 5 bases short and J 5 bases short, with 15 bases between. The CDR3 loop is CASSRGEGKTEAFF. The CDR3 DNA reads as TGTGCCAGCAGTCGGGGGGAGGGGAAAACTGAAGCTTTCTTT.

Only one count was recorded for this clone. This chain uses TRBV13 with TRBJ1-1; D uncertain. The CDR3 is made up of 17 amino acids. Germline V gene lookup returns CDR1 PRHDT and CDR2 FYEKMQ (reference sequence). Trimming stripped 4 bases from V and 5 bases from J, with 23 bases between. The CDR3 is CASSSSLEDRLGTEAFF. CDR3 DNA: TGTGCCAGCAGCTCCTCCTTGGAGGATCGACTAGGAACTGAAGCTTTCTTT.

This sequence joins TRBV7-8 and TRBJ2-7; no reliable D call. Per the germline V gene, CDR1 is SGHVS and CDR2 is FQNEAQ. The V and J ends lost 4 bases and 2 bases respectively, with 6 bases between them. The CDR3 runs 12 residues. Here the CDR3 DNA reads TGTGCCAGCAGCTCCCGTCCCTACGAGCAGTACTTC. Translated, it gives CASSSRPYEQYF.

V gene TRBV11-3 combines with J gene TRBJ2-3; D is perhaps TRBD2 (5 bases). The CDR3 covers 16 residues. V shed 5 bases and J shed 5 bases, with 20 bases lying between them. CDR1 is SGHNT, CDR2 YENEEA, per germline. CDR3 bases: TGTGCCAGCAGCCCCCGGACTCCCATAGGAGGAGATACGCAGTATTTT. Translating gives CASSPRTPIGGDTQYF.

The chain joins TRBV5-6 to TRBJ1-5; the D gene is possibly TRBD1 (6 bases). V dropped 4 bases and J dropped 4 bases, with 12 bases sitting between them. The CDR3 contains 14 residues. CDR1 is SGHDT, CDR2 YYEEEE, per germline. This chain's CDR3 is CASSIWGPNQPQHF. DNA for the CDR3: TGTGCCAGCAGCATCTGGGGGCCTAATCAGCCCCAGCATTTT.

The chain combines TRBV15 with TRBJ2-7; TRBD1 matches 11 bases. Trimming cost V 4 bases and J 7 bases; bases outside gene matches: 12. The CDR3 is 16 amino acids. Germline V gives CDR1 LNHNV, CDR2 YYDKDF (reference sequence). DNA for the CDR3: TGTGCCACCAGCAAGGTGAGGGACAGGGGGGAATCGGAGCAGTACTTC. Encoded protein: CATSKVRDRGESEQYF.